Below, one T cell receptor beta chain is given with its context. This sample was taken from a study of CD8 T cells in Susac syndrome. Roughly 0.5 to 1 ug RNA was reverse transcribed with random hexamers. The TCR beta CDR3 was amplified by immunoSEQ multiplex PCR across 54 Vbeta, 13 Jbeta. TCRdb fed the immunoSEQ multiplex PCR reads into MiXCR, producing one record per CDR3 protein. The sample has a few hundred thousand distinct CDR3 sequences; about 94% are singletons. The authors carried out high-throughput sequencing of TCR beta. They applied it to CD8+ and CD4+ T cells obtained from blood. This TCR derives from a human donor with Susac syndrome. Sequencing was done on a sample of CD4+ T cells from PBMCs.

This chain's CDR3 is CASSLLAGGQSGYTF. CDR3 DNA: TGCGCCAGCAGCTTGCTGGCAGGGGGACAATCTGGCTACACCTTC. V is TRBV5-1 and J is TRBJ1-2; TRBD1 agrees at 7 bases. Per germline, CDR1 SGHRS and CDR2 YFSETQ. This CDR3 is 15 amino acids long. V dropped 1 base and J dropped 7; count of bases not matched to a gene: 10. Combining the CDR3 with reference TRBV5-1 and TRBJ1-2 gives the whole variable domain KAGVTQTPRYLIKTRGQQVTLSCSPISGHRSVSWYQQTPGQGLQFLFEYFSETQRNKGNFPGRFSGRQFSNSRSEMNVSTLELGDSALYLCASSLLAGGQSGYTFGSGTRLTVV.